This TCR beta chain was identified in a study of cytomegalovirus exposure and HLA in healthy donors. At the level of the study: Around 180 million T cells yielded over 90 million unique TCR beta sequences in earlier analysis. Study conclusions and caveats: Several V segments, TRBV6-2 and TRBV6-3 among them, could not be told apart and were dropped. Rarity held for most TCR sequences, but there were some public TCRs that occurred in many donors.

The CDR3 has 15 residues. V lost 2 bases and J lost 7; bases outside the gene matches: 6. Germline CDR1 is MDHEN and CDR2 is SYDVKM. Both 60 Vbeta primers and 13 Jbeta primers went into the PCR. The authors' processing: A later analysis tallied about 80 million unique TCR beta chains, around 11 million of them shared. Sequenced by immunoSEQ multiplex PCR; TCRdb stores in-frame clones only, minus some. That table gives V, J and clone size, and the DNA gave D and trimming. The table records 190,000 or so clones, 70% to 85% of them present only once. Concerning this clone: The antigen remains unidentified.

The chain recombines TRBV28 with TRBJ2-7; TRBD2 aligns across 12 bases. The clonotype comes from a boy aged 2 to 9 in good health and CMV-seronegative. What was sequenced was PBMCs. CDR3 nucleotides: TGTGCCAGCAGTTTAACTAGCGGGGGGTCGTGGGAGCAGTACTTC. Amino acid sequence: CASSLTSGGSWEQYF.